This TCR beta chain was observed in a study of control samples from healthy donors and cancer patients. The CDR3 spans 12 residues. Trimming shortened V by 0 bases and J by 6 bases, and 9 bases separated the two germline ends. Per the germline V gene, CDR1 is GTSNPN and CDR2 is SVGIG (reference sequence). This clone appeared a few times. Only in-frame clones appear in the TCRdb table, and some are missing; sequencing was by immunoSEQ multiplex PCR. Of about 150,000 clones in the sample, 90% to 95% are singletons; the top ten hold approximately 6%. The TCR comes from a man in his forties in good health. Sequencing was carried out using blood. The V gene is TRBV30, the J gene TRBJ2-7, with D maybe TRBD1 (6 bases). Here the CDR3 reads CAWSVTGSEQYF. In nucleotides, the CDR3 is TGTGCCTGGAGTGTAACAGGGTCCGAGCAGTACTTC.